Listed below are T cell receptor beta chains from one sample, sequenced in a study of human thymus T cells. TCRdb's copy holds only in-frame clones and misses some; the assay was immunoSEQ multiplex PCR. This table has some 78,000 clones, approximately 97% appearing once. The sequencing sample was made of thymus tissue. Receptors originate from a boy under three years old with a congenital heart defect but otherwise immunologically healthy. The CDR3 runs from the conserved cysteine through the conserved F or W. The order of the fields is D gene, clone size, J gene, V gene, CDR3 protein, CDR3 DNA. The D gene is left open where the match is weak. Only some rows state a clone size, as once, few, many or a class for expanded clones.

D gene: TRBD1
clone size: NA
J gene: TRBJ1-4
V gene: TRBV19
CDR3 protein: CASIGTANEKLFF
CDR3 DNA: TGTGCCAGTATAGGGACAGCTAATGAAAAACTGTTTTTT

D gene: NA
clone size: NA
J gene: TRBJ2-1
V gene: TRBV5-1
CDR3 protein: CASSLYPFHLTVSEQFF
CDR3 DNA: TGCGCCAGCAGTCTGTATCCCTTTCACCTGACAGTGAGTGAGCAGTTCTTC

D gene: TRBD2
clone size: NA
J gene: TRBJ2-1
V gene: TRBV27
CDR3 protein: CASSSSGRFLYFPSYNEQFF
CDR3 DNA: TGTGCCAGCAGTTCTAGCGGGAGGTTCCTATATTTCCCCTCCTACAATGAGCAGTTCTTC

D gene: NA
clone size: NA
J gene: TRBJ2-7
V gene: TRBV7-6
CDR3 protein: CASSLADGRDSYEQYF
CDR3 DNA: TGTGCCAGCAGCTTAGCGGATGGCAGGGACTCCTACGAGCAGTACTTC

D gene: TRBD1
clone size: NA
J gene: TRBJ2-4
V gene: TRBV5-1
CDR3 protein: CASSYRDSNTLAKNIQYF
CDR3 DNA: TGCGCCAGCAGCTACCGGGACAGCAACACTTTAGCCAAAAACATTCAGTACTTC

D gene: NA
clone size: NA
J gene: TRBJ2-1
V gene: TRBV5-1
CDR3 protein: CASSLPDRGNNEQFF
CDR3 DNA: TGCGCCAGCAGCCTACCGGATCGGGGTAACAATGAGCAGTTCTTC

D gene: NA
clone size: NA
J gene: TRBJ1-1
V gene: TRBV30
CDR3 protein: CAWSVFGRTKNTEAFF
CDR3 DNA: TGTGCCTGGAGTGTATTCGGCCGGACAAAGAACACTGAAGCTTTCTTT

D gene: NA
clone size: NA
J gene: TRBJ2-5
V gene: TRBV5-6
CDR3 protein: CASSSLGGTTKETQYF
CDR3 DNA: TGTGCCAGCAGCTCCCTGGGGGGGACAACGAAAGAGACCCAGTACTTC

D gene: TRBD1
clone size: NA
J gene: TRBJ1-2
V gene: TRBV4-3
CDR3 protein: CASSQEGVQGGLLYGYTF
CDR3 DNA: TGCGCCAGCAGCCAAGAGGGTGTACAGGGGGGACTACTCTATGGCTACACCTTC

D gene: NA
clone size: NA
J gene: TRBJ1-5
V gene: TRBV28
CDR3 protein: CASSSDGGRQPQHF
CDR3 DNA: TGTGCCAGCAGTTCGGACGGGGGCCGACAGCCCCAGCATTTT

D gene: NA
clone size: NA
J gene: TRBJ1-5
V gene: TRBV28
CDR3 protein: CALGHDTGRGQPQHF
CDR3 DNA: TGTGCCTTGGGGCATGATACGGGACGCGGACAGCCCCAGCATTTT

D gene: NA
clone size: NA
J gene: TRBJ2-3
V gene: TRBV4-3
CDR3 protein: CASSQDLGGTDTQYF
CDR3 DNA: TGCGCCAGCAGCCAAGATCTGGGGGGAACAGATACGCAGTATTTT

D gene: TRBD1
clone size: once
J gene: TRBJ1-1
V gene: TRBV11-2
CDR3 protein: CASSSGTGNMNTEAFF
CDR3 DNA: TGTGCCAGCAGCTCCGGGACAGGGAACATGAACACTGAAGCTTTCTTT

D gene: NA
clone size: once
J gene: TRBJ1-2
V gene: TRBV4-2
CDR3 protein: CASSSRKGENYGYTF
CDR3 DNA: TGTGCCAGCAGCAGTAGGAAGGGAGAAAACTATGGCTACACCTTC

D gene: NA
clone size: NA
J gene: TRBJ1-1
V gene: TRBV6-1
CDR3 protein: CASSEVPPGQNTEAFF
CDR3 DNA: TGTGCCAGCAGTGAAGTCCCTCCGGGACAAAACACTGAAGCTTTCTTT

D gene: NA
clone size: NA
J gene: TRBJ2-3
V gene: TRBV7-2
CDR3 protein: CASSLSKRMSTDTQYF
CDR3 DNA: TGTGCCAGCAGCTTAAGTAAGAGAATGAGCACAGATACGCAGTATTTT

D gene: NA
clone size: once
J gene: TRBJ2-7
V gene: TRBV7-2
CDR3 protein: CASSLGGDRHSYEQYF
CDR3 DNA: TGTGCCAGCAGCTTAGGCGGGGACAGACACTCCTACGAGCAGTACTTC

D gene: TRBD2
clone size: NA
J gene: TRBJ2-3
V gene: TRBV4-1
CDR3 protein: CASSQDWASGPTDTQYF
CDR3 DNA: TGCGCCAGCAGCCAAGATTGGGCTAGCGGGCCCACAGATACGCAGTATTTT

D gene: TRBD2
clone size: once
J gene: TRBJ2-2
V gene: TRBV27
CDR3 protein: CASARVPSGRNTGELFF
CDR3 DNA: TGTGCCAGCGCCCGAGTTCCTAGCGGGAGGAACACCGGGGAGCTGTTTTTT

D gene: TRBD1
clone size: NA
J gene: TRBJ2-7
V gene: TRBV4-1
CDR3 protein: CASSQDGGQGDNEQYF
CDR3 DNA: TGCGCCAGCAGCCAAGATGGGGGACAGGGAGACAACGAGCAGTACTTC

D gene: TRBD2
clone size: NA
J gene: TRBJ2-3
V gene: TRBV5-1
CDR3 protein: CASSLVGLAGGPFGTDTQYF
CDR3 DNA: TGCGCCAGCAGCTTGGTGGGGCTAGCGGGAGGGCCGTTCGGCACAGATACGCAGTATTTT

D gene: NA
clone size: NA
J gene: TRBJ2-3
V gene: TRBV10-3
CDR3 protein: CAIGGKDTQYF
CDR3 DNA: TGTGCCATCGGCGGGAAGGATACGCAGTATTTT

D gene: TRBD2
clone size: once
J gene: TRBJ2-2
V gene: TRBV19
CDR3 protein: CASSVKRGTNTGELFF
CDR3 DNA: TGTGCCAGTAGTGTCAAGCGGGGAACGAACACCGGGGAGCTGTTTTTT

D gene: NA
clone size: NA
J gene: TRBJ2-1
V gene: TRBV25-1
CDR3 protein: CASSEERLNEQFF
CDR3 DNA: TGTGCCAGCAGCGAGGAGCGCCTCAATGAGCAGTTCTTC

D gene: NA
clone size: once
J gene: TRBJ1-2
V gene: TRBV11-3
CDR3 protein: CASSLWGREGYTF
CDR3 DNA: TGTGCCAGCAGCTTATGGGGGCGGGAGGGCTACACCTTC

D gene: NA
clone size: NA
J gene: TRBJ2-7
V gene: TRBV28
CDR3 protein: CASSWGGVSVSSYEQYF
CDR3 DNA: TGTGCCAGCAGTTGGGGCGGGGTGTCCGTAAGCTCCTACGAGCAGTACTTC

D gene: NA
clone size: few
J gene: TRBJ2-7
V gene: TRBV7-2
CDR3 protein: CASSHGTYTYYEQYF
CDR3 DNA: TGTGCCAGCAGCCACGGGACATACACCTACTACGAGCAGTACTTC

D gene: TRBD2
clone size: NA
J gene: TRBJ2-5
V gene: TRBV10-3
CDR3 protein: CAISARLAGNQETQYF
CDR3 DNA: TGTGCCATCAGTGCTAGACTAGCGGGGAACCAAGAGACCCAGTACTTC

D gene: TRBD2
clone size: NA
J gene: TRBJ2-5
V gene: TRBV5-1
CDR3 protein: CASSKFRFLGLAVAETQYF
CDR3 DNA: TGCGCCAGCAGCAAATTTCGGTTCCTGGGACTAGCGGTGGCAGAGACCCAGTACTTC

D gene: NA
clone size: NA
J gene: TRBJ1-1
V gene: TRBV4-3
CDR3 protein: CASSQEGGATGMEAFF
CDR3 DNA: TGCGCCAGCAGCCAAGAAGGGGGGGCGACAGGCATGGAAGCTTTCTTT

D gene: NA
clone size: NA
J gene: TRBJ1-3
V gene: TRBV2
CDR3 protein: CASSVRDAGNTIYF
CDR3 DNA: TGTGCCAGCAGCGTCCGGGACGCTGGAAACACCATATATTTT

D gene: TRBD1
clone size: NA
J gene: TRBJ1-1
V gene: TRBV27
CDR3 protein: CASRSPGTGRHTEAFF
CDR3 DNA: TGTGCCAGCAGGAGCCCCGGGACAGGGCGACACACTGAAGCTTTCTTT

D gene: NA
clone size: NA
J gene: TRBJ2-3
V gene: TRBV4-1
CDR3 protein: CASSQDFEGTDTQYF
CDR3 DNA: TGCGCCAGCAGCCAAGATTTCGAAGGCACAGATACGCAGTATTTT

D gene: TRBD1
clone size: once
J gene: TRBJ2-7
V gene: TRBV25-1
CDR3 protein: CASSARQGPSSYEQYF
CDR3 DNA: TGTGCCAGCAGTGCCCGACAGGGTCCGAGTTCCTACGAGCAGTACTTC

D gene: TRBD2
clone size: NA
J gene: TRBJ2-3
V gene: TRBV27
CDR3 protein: CASSGRSPSSGITDTQYF
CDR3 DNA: TGTGCCAGCAGCGGTCGTAGCCCCTCTAGCGGGATCACAGATACGCAGTATTTT

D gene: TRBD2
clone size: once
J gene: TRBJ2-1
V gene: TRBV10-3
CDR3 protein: CAILRASGNSYNEQFF
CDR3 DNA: TGTGCCATCCTAAGGGCTAGCGGCAACTCCTACAATGAGCAGTTCTTC

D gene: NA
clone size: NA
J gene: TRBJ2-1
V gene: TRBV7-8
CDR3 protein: CASSLTLGGQRGYNEQFF
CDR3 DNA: TGTGCCAGCAGCTTAACTTTGGGAGGGCAAAGGGGGTACAATGAGCAGTTCTTC

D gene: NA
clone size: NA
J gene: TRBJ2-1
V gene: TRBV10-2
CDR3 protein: CASSVLAGADEQFF
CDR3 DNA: TGCGCCAGCAGTGTTCTAGCAGGAGCAGATGAGCAGTTCTTC

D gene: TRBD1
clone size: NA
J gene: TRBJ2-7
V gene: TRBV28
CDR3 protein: CASSFRQGALSYEQYF
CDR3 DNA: TGTGCCAGCAGTTTTAGGCAGGGGGCTTTATCCTACGAGCAGTACTTC